The entry below gives a single T cell receptor beta chain sequence along with its context. The antigen remains undetermined. The data belong to a study of post-analysis software for immune sequencing data. General observations from the study: Controls' normalized Chao1 diversity significantly exceeded that of multiple sclerosis patients. Strong co-clustering by F measure was evident for samples that had been prepared in the same batch.

Tagging with unique molecular identifiers was a feature of the TCR beta cDNA libraries. There were roughly 0.95 to 10 million T cells, and about half a million cDNA molecules came from them. TCRdb passed the PCR reads through MiXCR, listing each CDR3 protein once. The data hold approximately 690,000 distinct CDR3 sequences, with 55% to 60% observed a single time. Input material: blood. The sequence derives from a girl aged 2 to 9 with multiple sclerosis.

The CDR3 DNA reads TGTGCCAGCAGCTTAGAAAGTCTAGCGGGGGAGTACAATGAGCAGTTCTTC. Protein sequence: CASSLESLAGEYNEQFF. The chain joins TRBV7-2 to TRBJ2-1, with 10 nucleotides matching TRBD2. V shed 1 base and J 4 bases; nucleotides not matched to a gene: 7. CDR3 length: 17 residues. Germline assignment: CDR1 SGHTA and CDR2 FQGNSA. The full variable domain, rest sourced from reference TRBV7-2 and TRBJ2-1, is GAGVSQSPSNKVTEKGKDVELRCDPISGHTALYWYRQSLGQGLEFLIYFQGNSAPDKSGLPSDRFSAERTGGSVSTLTIQRTQQEDSAVYLCASSLESLAGEYNEQFFGPGTRLTVL.